The 15 T cell receptor beta chains below all came from one sample that was sequenced in a study of patients and donors after allogeneic stem cell transplantation (TCRdb year 2020). To prepare the library, RT-PCR was applied. Sequencer: NextSeq 550. TCRdb reprocessed the public reads (quality trimming at Q25 with fastp, clone calling with MiXCR) and kept in-frame beta chains. Rows with one shared CDR3 protein collapse into an entry with the most common genes and DNA. A total of under 200,000 distinct CDR3 sequences appear in this sample, about 32% of them only once. The ten largest clones capture approximately 3% of the sample. Sequenced: blood, either unsorted or a sorted T cell fraction (not recorded which). These receptor sequences come from a human donor who was either an allogeneic HSCT recipient or a stem cell or donor lymphocyte infusion donor (not recorded which). It is not recorded whose cells these are; they may come from a transplant donor.

This clonotype was seen a few times. The V call is TRBV5-1, the J call TRBJ2-7, with unresolved D. V lost 0 bases to trimming and J lost 5 bases, with 12 bases between them. This CDR3 spans 14 amino acids. Per the germline V gene, CDR1 is SGHRS and CDR2 is YFSETQ. The CDR3 reads CASSLVLGSHEQYF. The CDR3 DNA sequence: TGCGCCAGCAGCTTGGTATTGGGGTCCCACGAGCAGTACTTC.

This chain's CDR3 is CSARTGATYEQYF. CDR3 nucleotide sequence: TGCAGCGCCCGGACAGGGGCGACCTACGAGCAGTACTTC. The chain employs TRBV29-1 and TRBJ2-7; 9 nucleotides agree with TRBD1. With V trimmed by 7 bases and J by 2 bases, 6 bases remained unmatched. CDR1 and CDR2 (germline): SQVTM, ANQGSEA. The CDR3 loop spans 13 amino acids.

The V gene is TRBV7-9, the J gene TRBJ1-2, with a tentative D call TRBD1 (6 bases). The germline V and J ends were trimmed by 2 bases and 7 bases, with 14 bases remaining between them. The CDR3 is 14 residues long. Germline values: CDR1 SEHNR, CDR2 FQNEAQ (reference sequence). For the CDR3, the DNA is TGTGCCAGCAGCTTACGAAACAGGGACGGTGGCTACACCTTC. Its translation: CASSLRNRDGGYTF.

The table lists this clonotype with a few counts. The chain is built from TRBV12-3 or TRBV12-4 and TRBJ1-2, with a weak D call TRBD1 (5 bases). The CDR3 is 14 amino acids. Trimming shortened V by 6 bases and J by 2 bases, and 13 bases separated the two germline ends. Here the CDR3 reads CASRVSEGNYGYTF. For the CDR3, the DNA is TGTGCCAGCAGAGTTTCGGAGGGGAACTATGGCTACACCTTC.

The chain has TRBV5-5 and TRBJ2-5; possibly TRBD1 for D (5 bases). The CDR3 has 13 residues. Germline V gives CDR1 SGHKS, CDR2 YYEKEE (reference sequence). Trimming shortened V by 4 bases and J by 4 bases, and 11 bases separated the two germline ends. CDR3 DNA sequence: TGTGCCAGCAGCACTGACAGCCTAGAGACCCAGTACTTC. Protein: CASSTDSLETQYF. The variable domain in full, completed from reference TRBV5-5 and TRBJ2-5, reads DAGVTQSPTHLIKTRGQQVTLRCSPISGHKSVSWYQQVLGQGPQFIFQYYEKEERGRGNFPDRFSARQFPNYSSELNVNALLLGDSALYLCASSTDSLETQYFGPGTRLLVL.

V and J are TRBV24-1 and TRBJ2-3; 11 bases agree with TRBD2. Per germline, CDR1 KGHDR and CDR2 SFDVKD. The ends lost 5 bases at V and 2 bases at J; junction bases unmatched: 8. The CDR3 contains 17 residues. CDR3 residues: CATSGLAGGPSTDTQYF. CDR3 bases: TGTGCCACCAGTGGGCTAGCGGGAGGACCCTCCACAGATACGCAGTATTTT.

This clonotype was seen a few times. J is TRBJ1-5 and V is TRBV6-5, with D tentatively TRBD1 (5 bases). Germline CDR1 is MNHEY and CDR2 is SVGAGI. The length of the CDR3 is 15 residues. Trimming removed 0 bases at V and 5 bases at J, with 11 bases between. The CDR3 bases are TGTGCCAGCAGTTACTCGGGGGGTAGGGATCAGCCCCAGCATTTT. As protein: CASSYSGGRDQPQHF.

This chain uses TRBV6-5 with TRBJ2-3; D call uncertain. The CDR3 runs 15 residues. CDR1 is MNHEY, CDR2 SVGAGI, per germline. With 0 bases removed from V and 6 bases from J, the gap between germline ends came to 13 bases. CDR3 nucleotides: TGTGCCAGCAGTTACTCAATGTACCCCGGGGATACGCAGTATTTT. Its translation: CASSYSMYPGDTQYF.

The V and J genes are TRBV5-6 and TRBJ2-2, with D perhaps matching TRBD2 (5 bases). Trimming took off 6 bases at V and 2 bases at J, with 17 bases between the two ends. The CDR3 totals 16 residues. Germline V CDR1 and CDR2: SGHDT, YYEEEE. The CDR3 sequence: CASTQLVSANTGELFF. CDR3 bases: TGTGCCAGCACCCAGCTTGTTAGCGCCAACACCGGGGAGCTGTTTTTT.

The rearrangement uses TRBV19 and TRBJ2-1; 10 bases align to TRBD1. CDR1 and CDR2 (germline): LNHDA, SQIVND (reference sequence). CDR3 length: 15 residues. V was clipped by 5 bases and J by 8 bases; unmatched bases: 9. The CDR3 bases are TGTGCCAGTAGTTCCTCGGGACAGGGGTTGTATGAGCAGTTCTTC. Translated, it gives CASSSSGQGLYEQFF. Full variable domain (missing parts from reference TRBV19 and TRBJ2-1): DGGITQSPKYLFRKEGQNVTLSCEQNLNHDAMYWYRQDPGQGLRLIYYSQIVNDFQKGDIAEGYSVSREKKESFPLTVTSAQKNPTAFYLCASSSSGQGLYEQFFGPGTRLTVL.

This chain uses TRBV20-1 with TRBJ2-4, with 8 nucleotides matching TRBD2. The germline gives CDR1 DFQATT, CDR2 SNEGSKA (reference sequence). V was clipped by 6 bases and J by 3 bases; unmatched bases: 13. The CDR3 loop spans 16 amino acids. CDR3: CSATRLRGANKNIQYF. In DNA, the CDR3 is TGCAGTGCCACCCGACTGCGGGGGGCCAACAAAAACATTCAGTACTTC.

This sequence joins TRBV4-2 and TRBJ2-1; 7 bases map to TRBD2. Germline CDR1 is LGHNA and CDR2 is YNFKEQ. The CDR3 consists of 18 residues. V was clipped by 0 bases and J by 9 bases; unmatched bases: 17. The CDR3 coding sequence is TGTGCCAGCAGCCAAGATCAATGGGGCGGGAGTTTTCGCGGTGAGCAGTTCTTC. It is translated as CASSQDQWGGSFRGEQFF.

This clonotype turned up a few times. V gene TRBV29-1 combines with J gene TRBJ1-1, with 8 bases fitting TRBD1. J was trimmed by 3 bases and V by 4 bases; bases with no gene match: 10. The CDR3 has 15 residues. Germline values: CDR1 SQVTM, CDR2 ANQGSEA. The CDR3 region has the DNA TGCAGCGTTGGCTTGACAGGGGAGAGGCACACTGAAGCTTTCTTT. This gives the protein CSVGLTGERHTEAFF. The entire variable domain, with the rest obtained from reference TRBV29-1 and TRBJ1-1, is as follows: SAVISQKPSRDICQRGTSLTIQCQVDSQVTMMFWYRQQPGQSLTLIATANQGSEATYESGFVIDKFPISRPNLTFSTLTVSNMSPEDSSIYLCSVGLTGERHTEAFFGQGTRLTVV.

This clonotype has only a few counts. This chain uses TRBV5-1 with TRBJ2-7; D unresolved. CDR1 and CDR2 from the germline V gene are SGHRS and YFSETQ. The CDR3 runs 12 residues. V lost 4 bases and J 4 bases, leaving 9 bases between the germline ends. CDR3 coding DNA: TGCGCCAGCAGCGGCGACGGATACGAGCAGTACTTC. Translated: CASSGDGYEQYF.

This chain uses TRBV3-1 with TRBJ1-5; D possibly corresponds to TRBD1 (5 bases). Germline V gene data show CDR1 as LGHDT and CDR2 as YNNKEL (reference sequence). V was clipped by 1 base and J by 6 bases, with 13 bases between them. The CDR3 length is 15 residues. The CDR3, as DNA: TGTGCCAGCAGCCAAGGGTCAGGGTATGTTCAGCCCCAGCATTTT. Amino acids: CASSQGSGYVQPQHF.